The clone carrying this T cell receptor beta chain was counted ten times or more. Antigen unknown. The read terminates 3 residues ahead of where the CDR3 ends, so the germline J gene completes it. The same CDR3 also results from other DNA sequences found in this sample. The method was immunoSEQ multiplex PCR; TCRdb's version includes in-frame clones alone and lacks a portion of them. The repertoire consists of more than 30,000 clones, none detected only once. This entry belongs to a study of T cell clonality in common variable immunodeficiency. Study-wide results and limits: Common variable immunodeficiency TCR beta sequences reportedly had fewer deletions and N-nucleotide insertions.

Deletions cut 0 bases from V and 3 bases from J, with 11 bases between. CDR1 is LGHNA and CDR2 is YNFKEQ in the germline V gene. The CDR3 is made up of 15 amino acids. This sequence was found in a human donor with common variable immunodeficiency. The sequencing input was peripheral blood mononuclear cells. The gene calls are TRBV4-2 and TRBJ1-1; TRBD1 is a possible D gene (5 bases). The CDR3: CASSQEEWGDTEAFF. The CDR3 bases that were read are TGTGCCAGCAGCCAAGAAGAATGGGGGGACACTGAA.